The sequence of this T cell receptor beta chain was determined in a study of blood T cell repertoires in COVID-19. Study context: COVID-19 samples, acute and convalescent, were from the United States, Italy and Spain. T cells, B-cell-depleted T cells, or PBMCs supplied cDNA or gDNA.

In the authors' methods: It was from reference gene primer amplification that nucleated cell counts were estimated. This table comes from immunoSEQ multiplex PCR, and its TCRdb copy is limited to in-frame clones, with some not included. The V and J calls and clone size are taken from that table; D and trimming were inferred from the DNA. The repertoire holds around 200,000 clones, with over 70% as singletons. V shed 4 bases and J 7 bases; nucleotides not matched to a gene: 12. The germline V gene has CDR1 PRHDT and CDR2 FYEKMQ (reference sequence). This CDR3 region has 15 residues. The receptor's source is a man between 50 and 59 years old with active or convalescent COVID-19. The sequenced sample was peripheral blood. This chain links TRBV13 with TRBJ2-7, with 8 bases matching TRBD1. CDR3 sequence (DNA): TGTGCCAGCAGCTATCCGGGACAGGCATCGAGGGAGCAGTACTTC. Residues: CASSYPGQASREQYF.